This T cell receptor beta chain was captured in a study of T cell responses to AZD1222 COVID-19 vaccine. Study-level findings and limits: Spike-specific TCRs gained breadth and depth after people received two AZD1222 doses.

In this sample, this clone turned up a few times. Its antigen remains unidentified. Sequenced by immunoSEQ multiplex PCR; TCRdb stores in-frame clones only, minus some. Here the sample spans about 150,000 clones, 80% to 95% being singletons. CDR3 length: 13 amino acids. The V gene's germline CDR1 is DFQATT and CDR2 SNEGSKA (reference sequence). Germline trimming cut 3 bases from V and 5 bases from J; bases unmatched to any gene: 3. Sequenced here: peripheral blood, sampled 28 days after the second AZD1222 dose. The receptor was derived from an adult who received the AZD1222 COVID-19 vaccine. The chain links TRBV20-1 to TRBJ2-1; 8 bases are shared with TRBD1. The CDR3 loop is CSASGQGHNEQFF. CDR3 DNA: TGCAGTGCTAGTGGACAGGGCCACAATGAGCAGTTCTTC.